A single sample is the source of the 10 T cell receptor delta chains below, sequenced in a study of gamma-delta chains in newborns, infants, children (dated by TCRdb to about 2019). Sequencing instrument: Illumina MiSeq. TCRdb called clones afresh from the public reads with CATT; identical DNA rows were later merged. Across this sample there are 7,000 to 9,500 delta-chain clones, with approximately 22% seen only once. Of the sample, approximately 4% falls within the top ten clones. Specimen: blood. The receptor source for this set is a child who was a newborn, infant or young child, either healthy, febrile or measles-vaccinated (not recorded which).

This chain's CDR3 is CACDTVGVVGGQYTDKLIF. Written as DNA, the CDR3 is TGTGCCTGTGACACCGTGGGCGTAGTCGGGGGTCAGTACACCGATAAACTCATCTTT. The genes are TRDV2 and TRDJ1, with D tentatively TRDD3 (5 bases). Germline loops: CDR1 GEAIGNYY, CDR2 EKD. The CDR3 runs 19 residues. Trimming left V 0 bases short and J 0 bases short, with 22 bases between.

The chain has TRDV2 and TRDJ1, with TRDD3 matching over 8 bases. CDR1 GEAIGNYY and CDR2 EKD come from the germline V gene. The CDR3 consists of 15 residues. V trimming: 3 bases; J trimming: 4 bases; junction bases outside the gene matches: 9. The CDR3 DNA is TGTGCCTGTGACTACGCTGGGGGAAGTGTCGATAAACTCATCTTT. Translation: CACDYAGGSVDKLIF.

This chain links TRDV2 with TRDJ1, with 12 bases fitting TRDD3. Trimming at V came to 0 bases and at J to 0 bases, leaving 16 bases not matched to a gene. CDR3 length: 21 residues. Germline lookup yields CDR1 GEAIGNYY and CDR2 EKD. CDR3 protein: CACDTPPDWGIQPYNTDKLIF. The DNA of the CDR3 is TGTGCCTGTGACACCCCCCCTGACTGGGGGATACAGCCATACAACACCGATAAACTCATCTTT.

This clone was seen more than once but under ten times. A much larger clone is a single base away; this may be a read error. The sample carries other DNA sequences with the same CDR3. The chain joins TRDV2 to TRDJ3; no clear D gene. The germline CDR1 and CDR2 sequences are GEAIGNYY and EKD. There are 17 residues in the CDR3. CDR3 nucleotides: TGTGCCTGCGACACAACGGAGAGCTCCTGGGACACCCGACAGATGTTTTTC. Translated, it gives CACDTTESSWDTRQMFF.

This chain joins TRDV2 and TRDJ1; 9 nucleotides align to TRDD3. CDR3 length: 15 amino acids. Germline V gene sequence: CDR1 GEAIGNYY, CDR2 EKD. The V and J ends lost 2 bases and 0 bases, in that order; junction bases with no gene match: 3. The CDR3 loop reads CACDKLGEHTDKLIF. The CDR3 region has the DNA TGTGCCTGTGACAAACTGGGGGAGCACACCGATAAACTCATCTTT.

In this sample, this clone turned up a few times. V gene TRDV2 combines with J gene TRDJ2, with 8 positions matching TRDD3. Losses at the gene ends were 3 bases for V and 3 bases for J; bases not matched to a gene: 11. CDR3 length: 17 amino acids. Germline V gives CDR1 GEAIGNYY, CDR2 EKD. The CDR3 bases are TGTGCCTGTGACCGCCTTACTGGGGGTCGACTGACAGCACAACTCTTCTTT. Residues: CACDRLTGGRLTAQLFF.

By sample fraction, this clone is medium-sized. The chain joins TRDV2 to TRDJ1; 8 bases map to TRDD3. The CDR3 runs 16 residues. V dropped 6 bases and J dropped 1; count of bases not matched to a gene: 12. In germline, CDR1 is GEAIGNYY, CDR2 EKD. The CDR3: CACNFLGDSPTDKLIF. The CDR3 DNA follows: TGTGCCTGTAATTTTTTGGGGGATTCTCCCACCGATAAACTCATCTTT.

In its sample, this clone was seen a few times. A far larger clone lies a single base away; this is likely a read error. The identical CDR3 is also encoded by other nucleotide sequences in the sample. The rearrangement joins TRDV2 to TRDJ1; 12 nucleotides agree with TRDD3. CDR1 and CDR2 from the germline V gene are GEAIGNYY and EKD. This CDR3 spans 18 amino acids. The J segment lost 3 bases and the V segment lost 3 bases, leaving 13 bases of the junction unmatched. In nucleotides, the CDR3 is TGTGCCTGTGACCCTGTCCTGGGGGATACGCCCCCCCCCGATAAACTCATCTTT. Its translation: CACDPVLGDTPPPDKLIF.

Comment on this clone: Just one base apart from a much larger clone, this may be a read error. In DNA form, the CDR3 reads TGTGCCTGTGGCACCCTAGCTGGAACCGATAAACTCATCTTT. This translates into CACGTLAGTDKLIF. The V call is TRDV2, the J call TRDJ1; D gene unclear. Germline V gives CDR1 GEAIGNYY, CDR2 EKD. This CDR3 is built from 14 residues.

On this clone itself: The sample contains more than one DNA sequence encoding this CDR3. CDR3: CACDTVTLGDTNPYTDKLIF. The CDR3 coding sequence is TGTGCCTGTGACACCGTGACACTGGGGGATACGAACCCGTACACCGATAAACTCATCTTT. The chain combines TRDV2 with TRDJ1; 13 bases align to TRDD3. V lost 0 bases and J lost 0; bases outside the gene matches: 12. This CDR3 is 20 amino acids long. In germline, CDR1 is GEAIGNYY, CDR2 EKD.